This T cell receptor (beta chain) came from a study of sequential checkpoint blockade in melanoma. Here immunoSEQ multiplex PCR was the method, and the copy in TCRdb shows in-frame clones only, minus some. The sample records about 20,000 clones, 80% to 90% being singletons. The CDR3 spans 16 residues. Treatment reported: randomized to nivolumab then ipilimumab (arm A) or the reverse (arm B). PBMC sorting kept live CD3+CD8+ cells without CD19 or CD56. This chain joins TRBV1 and TRBJ1-5; the table gives TRBD1 as D, unverified against the DNA. TRBV1 has pseudogene status. Sequenced material: CD8+ T cells sorted from blood (inferred from file names), taken from a patient given nivolumab and ipilimumab in sequence. The TCR sequence derives from a human donor with melanoma. The CDR3 DNA reads TGCACCAGCAGCCAAAAGACAGGGAATAGCAATCAGCCCCAGCATTTT. It specifies CTSSQKTGNSNQPQHF.